The 27 T cell receptor beta chains below all came from one sample that was sequenced in a study of shared clonotypes between healthy human individuals. Positive CCR7 selection of CD45RO-negative cells yielded the naive CD8 cells, and terminally differentiated effector memory CD45RA+ cells were excluded. The repertoire was sequenced with immunoSEQ multiplex PCR; TCRdb's copy has only in-frame clones and lacks some. The sample consists of roughly 2 million clones, roughly 94% of them appearing once. The sequenced sample was naive CD8+ T cells sorted from blood. The origin of the receptors is a man in his late teens or twenties in good health.

The chain recombines TRBV7-9 with TRBJ2-6; D gene unclear. The CDR3 runs 17 residues. CDR1 SEHNR and CDR2 FQNEAQ come from the germline V gene (reference sequence). Between the trimmed V and J ends, which lost 0 bases and 1 base, there was a span of 10 bases. Here the CDR3 reads CASSLAKGRSGANVLTF. The CDR3 nucleotides read TGTGCCAGCAGCTTAGCCAAGGGTCGATCTGGGGCCAACGTCCTGACTTTC.

The chain carries TRBV4-2 and TRBJ1-2; D remains ambiguous. CDR3 length: 14 amino acids. Trimming stripped 1 base from V and 1 base from J, with 7 bases between. The germline CDR1 and CDR2 sequences are LGHNA and YNFKEQ. The CDR3 DNA reads as TGTGCCAGCAGCCAAGTGGGTAGTAACTATGGCTACACCTTC. It is translated as CASSQVGSNYGYTF.

V usage is TRBV4-1 and J usage is TRBJ2-5, with D possibly matching TRBD1 (6 bases). V lost 0 bases and J 5 bases, leaving 19 bases between the germline ends. This CDR3 comprises 17 residues. The germline V gene has CDR1 MGHRA and CDR2 YSYEKL. CDR3 protein: CASSQEGSWSRGETQYF. The CDR3 nucleotides are TGCGCCAGCAGCCAAGAAGGGTCGTGGTCGAGGGGGGAGACCCAGTACTTC.

V gene TRBV11-2 combines with J gene TRBJ1-3; D gene uncertain. CDR1 and CDR2 from the germline V gene are SGHAT and FQNNGV. CDR3 length: 11 amino acids. Between the trimmed V and J ends, which lost 4 bases and 8 bases, there was a span of 6 bases. The DNA for the CDR3 is TGTGCCAGCAGCTACGACCACACCATATATTTT. Residues: CASSYDHTIYF.

The gene calls are TRBV5-4 and TRBJ2-7; D might be TRBD2 (6 bases). From germline, CDR1 is SGHNT and CDR2 YYREEE (reference sequence). The ends were cut back, 7 bases at V and 7 bases at J, with 21 bases in the middle. The CDR3 is made up of 14 amino acids. The CDR3, as DNA: TGTGCCAGCGGTCCGGGAGAGCAGATGGTGGAGCAGTACTTC. Amino acids: CASGPGEQMVEQYF.

The chain recombines TRBV11-2 with TRBJ2-3, with 7 bases lining up with TRBD2. V lost 2 bases, J lost 0 bases, and 11 bases stayed unmatched. In germline, CDR1 is SGHAT, CDR2 FQNNGV. The CDR3 spans 18 residues. The CDR3 DNA sequence: TGTGCCAGCAGCTTACCCCCCTGGGCTAGCGGCAGCACAGATACGCAGTATTTT. The encoded protein is CASSLPPWASGSTDTQYF.

V usage is TRBV7-9 and J usage is TRBJ2-7, with TRBD1 identical over 7 bases. Trimming cost V 3 bases and J 3 bases; bases outside gene matches: 5. Per germline, CDR1 SEHNR and CDR2 FQNEAQ (reference sequence). This CDR3 has 14 residues. The CDR3 DNA is TGTGCCAGCAGCTTTGGGACAGCCTACTACGAGCAGTACTTC. This encodes CASSFGTAYYEQYF.

The chain is built from TRBV2 and TRBJ1-6, with a tentative D call TRBD1 (6 bases). The CDR3 covers 17 residues. V lost 3 bases and J lost 6, with 18 bases in between. Per the germline V gene, CDR1 is SNHLY and CDR2 is FYNNEI. This CDR3 reads CASSDYLRDTSNSPLHF. The CDR3 nucleotides are TGTGCCAGCAGTGACTATTTGAGGGACACCTCTAATTCACCCCTCCACTTT.

The V and J genes are TRBV19 and TRBJ1-1; D is ambiguous. Trimming stripped 2 bases from V and 0 bases from J, with 7 bases between. The CDR3 is 14 amino acids. Looked up from germline, CDR1 is LNHDA and CDR2 is SQIVND (reference sequence). CDR3 region: CASSIYSMNTEAFF. The CDR3 DNA follows: TGTGCCAGTAGTATATACAGCATGAACACTGAAGCTTTCTTT.

The chain uses TRBV27 and TRBJ2-7, with 8 bases aligning to TRBD1. This CDR3 is built from 14 residues. In germline, CDR1 is MNHEY, CDR2 SMNVEV (reference sequence). Trimming at V came to 11 bases and at J to 5 bases, leaving 14 bases not matched to a gene. The CDR3, as DNA: TGTGCCTCCAAACATGGGACAGGTGTGAACGAGCAGTACTTC. Translated, it gives CASKHGTGVNEQYF.

The chain joins TRBV5-6 to TRBJ1-2, with no clear D. V lost 1 base and J lost 0, with 10 bases in between. CDR1 SGHDT and CDR2 YYEEEE come from the germline V gene. This CDR3 is built from 15 residues. The CDR3 sequence: CASSLQTTPNYGYTF. The CDR3 region has the DNA TGTGCCAGCAGCTTGCAGACAACGCCTAACTATGGCTACACCTTC.

V is TRBV28 and J is TRBJ2-7; 9 nucleotides agree with TRBD2. The CDR3 has 14 amino acids. The germline CDR1 and CDR2 sequences are MDHEN and SYDVKM. The V and J ends lost 7 bases and 3 bases, in that order; junction bases with no gene match: 7. CDR3 sequence reads: CASKPSGTVYEQYF. The DNA for the CDR3 is TGTGCCAGCAAACCTAGCGGGACGGTCTACGAGCAGTACTTC.

This clone has only one observation. The chain employs TRBV7-9 and TRBJ2-4; perhaps TRBD2 as D (6 bases). The CDR3 sequence is 10 residues long. Germline lookup yields CDR1 SEHNR and CDR2 FQNEAQ (reference sequence). The chain's CDR3 is CAGGTDIQYF. The CDR3 bases are TGTGCGGGCGGGACTGACATTCAGTACTTC.

Here the CDR3 DNA reads TGCGCCAGCAGCCAAGATCTGGTAGGGGTCAACTATGGCTACACCTTC. Its protein is CASSQDLVGVNYGYTF. V usage is TRBV4-3 and J usage is TRBJ1-2, with a tentative D call TRBD1 (5 bases). Trimming stripped 0 bases from V and 2 bases from J, with 13 bases between. Germline V lookup: CDR1 LGHNA, CDR2 YSLEER. There are 16 residues in the CDR3.

This chain connects TRBV5-4 to TRBJ2-3; D is possibly TRBD1 or TRBD2 (5 bases each). Trimming removed 5 bases from V and 2 bases from J, with 12 bases in between. Germline CDR1 reads SGHNT; CDR2 reads YYREEE (reference sequence). CDR3 length equals 14 residues. CDR3 sequence: CASRDAGATDTQYF. The CDR3, as DNA: TGTGCCAGCAGAGACGCCGGGGCCACAGATACGCAGTATTTT.

V usage is TRBV4-1 and J usage is TRBJ1-3, with TRBD1 matching 7 bases. V gave up 2 bases and J gave up 0 bases; unmatched junction bases: 4. CDR1 and CDR2 (germline): MGHRA, YSYEKL. The CDR3 has 16 amino acids. This CDR3 reads CASSQSQGISGNTIYF. As DNA, the CDR3 is TGCGCCAGCAGCCAATCACAGGGGATCTCTGGAAACACCATATATTTT.

The CDR3 DNA reads TGTGCCAGTAGCCGCGACAGAGATTCCTCTGGAAACACCATATATTTT. This gives the protein CASSRDRDSSGNTIYF. The chain couples TRBV19 to TRBJ1-3; perhaps TRBD1 as D (5 bases). The length of the CDR3 is 16 residues. The germline CDR1 and CDR2 sequences are LNHDA and SQIVND (reference sequence). Between the trimmed V and J ends, which lost 6 bases and 0 bases, there was a span of 15 bases.

CDR3 DNA sequence: TGTGCCAGCAGCTCGGACAGGGTGGGATCACCCCTCCACTTT. Its translation is CASSSDRVGSPLHF. V usage is TRBV14 and J usage is TRBJ1-6, with 8 bases identical to TRBD1. The germline gives CDR1 SGHDN, CDR2 FVKESK. V lost 5 bases and J lost 10; bases outside the gene matches: 7. This CDR3 is built from 14 residues. The full variable domain, its missing parts supplied by reference TRBV14 and TRBJ1-6, is EAGVTQFPSHSVIEKGQTVTLRCDPISGHDNLYWYRRVMGKEIKFLLHFVKESKQDESGMPNNRFLAERTGGTYSTLKVQPAELEDSGVYFCASSSDRVGSPLHFGNGTRLTVT.

The CDR3 coding sequence is TGTGCCAGCAGTTTAACTGGGCGGGGCTCCTACGAGCAGTACTTC. Amino acid sequence: CASSLTGRGSYEQYF. V gene TRBV27 combines with J gene TRBJ2-7; a possible D gene is TRBD2 (6 bases). Looked up from germline, CDR1 is MNHEY and CDR2 is SMNVEV (reference sequence). Between the trimmed V and J ends, which lost 2 bases and 0 bases, there was a span of 11 bases. This CDR3 comprises 15 residues.

This chain links TRBV9 with TRBJ2-7, with D perhaps being TRBD1 or TRBD2 (5 bases each). V lost 3 bases to trimming and J lost 2 bases, with 9 bases between them. This CDR3 has 13 residues. Germline lookup yields CDR1 SGDLS and CDR2 YYNGEE. The CDR3 sequence is CASSAGSTYEQYF. The CDR3 region has the DNA TGTGCCAGCAGCGCAGGGAGTACCTACGAGCAGTACTTC.

This clone has a single count. The J gene is TRBJ1-1, the V gene TRBV19; D may be TRBD1 (5 bases). CDR3 size: 11 residues. Trimming removed 11 bases from V and 6 bases from J, with 13 bases in between. Germline V CDR1 and CDR2: LNHDA, SQIVND (reference sequence). Here the CDR3 DNA reads TGTGCCTGTGAGTGGGGCTCTGAAGCTTTCTTT. This gives the protein CACEWGSEAFF. Complete variable domain (other parts from reference TRBV19 and TRBJ1-1): DGGITQSPKYLFRKEGQNVTLSCEQNLNHDAMYWYRQDPGQGLRLIYYSQIVNDFQKGDIAEGYSVSREKKESFPLTVTSAQKNPTAFYLCACEWGSEAFFGQGTRLTVV.

On this clone itself: With a much larger clone just one base away, this may be a read error. The chain carries TRBV11-3 and TRBJ1-1; 8 bases line up with TRBD1. CDR1 and CDR2 from the germline V gene are SGHNT and YENEEA. V lost 4 bases, J lost 1 base, and 2 bases stayed unmatched. The CDR3 runs to 14 residues. The CDR3 loop is CASSSGTGNTEAFF. As DNA, the CDR3 is TGTGCCAGCAGCTCGGGGACAGGGAACACTGAAGCTTTCTTT.

Of note for this clone: This sample also contains other DNA sequences that code for the same CDR3. This chain links TRBV11-2 with TRBJ2-3; the D is unclear. Germline V CDR1 and CDR2: SGHAT, FQNNGV. CDR3 length equals 14 residues. Trimming shortened V by 0 bases and J by 0 bases, and 4 bases separated the two germline ends. CDR3 in amino acids: CASSLEPSTDTQYF. The CDR3 DNA reads TGTGCCAGCAGCTTAGAACCGAGCACAGATACGCAGTATTTT. The whole variable domain, remainder taken from reference TRBV11-2 and TRBJ2-3, is EAGVAQSPRYKIIEKRQSVAFWCNPISGHATLYWYQQILGQGPKLLIQFQNNGVVDDSQLPKDRFSAERLKGVDSTLKIQPAKLEDSAVYLCASSLEPSTDTQYFGPGTRLTVL.

The chain links TRBV4-1 to TRBJ1-2; D perhaps matches TRBD1 (6 bases). Per germline, CDR1 MGHRA and CDR2 YSYEKL. CDR3 length: 16 amino acids. The V end lost 0 bases, the J end lost 6 bases, and 17 bases lay between the germline ends. For the CDR3, the DNA is TGCGCCAGCAGCCAAGAGGGACCGGGGGCGAGAGATGGCTACACCTTC. Its protein product is CASSQEGPGARDGYTF.

The V gene is TRBV4-3, the J gene TRBJ2-7, with unresolved D. The CDR3 sequence is 14 residues long. Germline CDR1 LGHNA, CDR2 YSLEER. Trimming took 4 bases from V and 3 from J, leaving 13 bases between them. In nucleotides, the CDR3 is TGCGCCAGCAGCCTCGCCCCAGGTAGCTACGAGCAGTACTTC. Encoded protein: CASSLAPGSYEQYF.

This clone was seen a single time. The chain couples TRBV13 to TRBJ2-1, with 8 bases matching TRBD2. The germline CDR1 and CDR2 sequences are PRHDT and FYEKMQ (reference sequence). The V and J ends lost 6 bases and 5 bases, in that order; junction bases with no gene match: 9. This CDR3 is built from 15 residues. Written as DNA, the CDR3 is TGTGCCAGCAGTGGTCTAGCGGGCCCCCACAATGAGCAGTTCTTC. It encodes CASSGLAGPHNEQFF.

The chain couples TRBV27 to TRBJ1-6; D is perhaps TRBD1 (6 bases). V lost 2 bases and J 7 bases, leaving 12 bases between the germline ends. The CDR3 extends over 15 amino acids. Germline V gives CDR1 MNHEY, CDR2 SMNVEV (reference sequence). The CDR3 reads CASSLMGGLNSPLHF. The CDR3 DNA follows: TGTGCCAGCAGTTTAATGGGGGGGCTCAATTCACCCCTCCACTTT.